This TCR beta chain was observed in a study of T-cell reconstitution after alpha-beta-depleted transplantation in children. Molecular barcoding with unique molecular identifiers was used for the TCRbeta library. TCRdb redid the calling of the PCR reads with MiXCR, one entry per CDR3 protein. The sample includes hundreds of thousands of distinct CDR3 sequences, around a tenth of them seen just once. The CDR3 extends over 14 amino acids. In germline, CDR1 is SGHRS, CDR2 YFSETQ. Study results and caveats: At around two months after transplant, the alpha-beta T cells were reportedly derived from several hundred expanded clones that came from non-depleted graft cells. Most T-cell counts and diversity one year after the transplant came from T cells that were newly produced. After transplant, high TCRbeta diversity at day 60 in some patients arose from surviving recipient T cells and thymic progenitors.

At least ten counts were recorded for this clonotype. Its target is not known. The junction does not match germline at one end; this may be a read error. The V and J genes are TRBV5-1 and TRBJ1-1, with a weak D call TRBD1 (5 bases). The receptor was derived from a male patient between 2 and 10 years old who had a stem cell transplant for chronic granulomatous disease, so the T cells may come from the graft donor. Here the sequenced sample was peripheral blood, taken 180 days after TCRalphabeta/CD19-depleted stem cell transplant. Here the CDR3 reads CASSLTGRNTEAFF. As DNA, the CDR3 is TGTGCCAGCAGCCTCACAGGTCGGAACACTGAAGCTTTCTTT.